This TCR beta chain was profiled in a study of identical twins. Study-level findings and limits: Its conclusions, products of cross-sectional statistical analysis, did not come from following the same donors.

Concerning this clonotype itself: Its antigen is undetermined.

Each donor was a healthy Caucasian. TCRdb called the 5' RACE reads again in MiXCR, with one record for every CDR3 protein. The sample records 700,000 or so distinct CDR3 sequences, around 20% being singletons. Germline loops: CDR1 SGHRS, CDR2 YFSETQ. The CDR3 consists of 14 residues. Trimming stripped 4 bases from V and 0 bases from J, with 9 bases between. This same sample was also part of a study on T cells expressing NK-cell markers. From that study: From sorted CD3+CD56+NKG2C+, CD3+CD56+NKG2C- and CD3+CD56-NKG2C+ T cells came the TCR beta repertoires. Most of the eight sequenced donors were HCMV-seropositive; one was seronegative.

The chain is built from TRBV5-1 and TRBJ2-3; D is uncertain. The clonotype was recovered from a woman aged 18-30 years in good health. The sample was PBMCs. The CDR3 protein is CASSAQSSTDTQYF. Written as DNA, the CDR3 is TGCGCCAGCAGCGCTCAGTCTAGCACAGATACGCAGTATTTT.